The 22 T cell receptor beta chains given below trace back to one sample, sequenced in a study of cytomegalovirus exposure and HLA in healthy donors. Amplification used 60 Vbeta primers and 13 Jbeta primers. Sequencing was performed with immunoSEQ multiplex PCR; in TCRdb, only in-frame clones are kept and a portion is missing. The table lists some 100,000 clones, 65% to 80% of them singletons. The sequenced material came from PBMCs. The receptors were gathered from a woman aged 45-65 years in good health and CMV-seropositive.

This clone occurred once. This chain connects TRBV7-9 to TRBJ2-7; D ambiguous. Trimming shortened V by 4 bases and J by 3 bases, and 7 bases separated the two germline ends. Germline V gene data show CDR1 as SEHNR and CDR2 as FQNEAQ (reference sequence). CDR3 length equals 12 residues. This CDR3 is CASSSRVYEQYF. In DNA form, the CDR3 reads TGTGCCAGCAGCTCCCGGGTCTACGAGCAGTACTTC.

In nucleotides, the CDR3 is TGTGCCAGCAGCCTACCCGGCGAGCAGTACTTC. It translates to CASSLPGEQYF. The chain couples TRBV7-8 to TRBJ2-7; D gene ambiguous. The germline gives CDR1 SGHVS, CDR2 FQNEAQ. V was cut by 5 bases and J by 6 bases, with 8 bases left in between. The CDR3 extends over 11 amino acids.

J is TRBJ1-5 and V is TRBV7-2, with D possibly being TRBD1 (5 bases). CDR1 and CDR2 from the germline V gene are SGHTA and FQGNSA. Deletions cut 11 bases from V and 3 bases from J, with 11 bases between. The CDR3 is 12 residues long. As DNA, the CDR3 is TGTGCCGTCGGCAGGGACAATCAGCCCCAGCATTTT. Its translation: CAVGRDNQPQHF. Drawing the rest from reference TRBV7-2 and TRBJ1-5, the complete variable domain is GAGVSQSPSNKVTEKGKDVELRCDPISGHTALYWYRQSLGQGLEFLIYFQGNSAPDKSGLPSDRFSAERTGGSVSTLTIQRTQQEDSAVYLCAVGRDNQPQHFGDGTRLSIL.

For this clone: Its ends do not fully match the called genes, so a read error is possible. The V call is TRBV9, the J call TRBJ1-2; 7 nucleotides agree with TRBD1. Germline V lookup: CDR1 SGDLS, CDR2 YYNGEE. There are 15 residues in the CDR3. The CDR3 spells CASSGTAIPSDGYTF. The CDR3, as DNA: TGTGCCAGTAGCGGGACAGCCATCCCTTCGGATGGCTACACCTTC.

This clone was seen a handful of times. This chain links TRBV30 with TRBJ2-7, with a possible D match to TRBD2 (6 bases). The CDR3 is 16 amino acids. Germline CDR1 and CDR2: GTSNPN and SVGIG (reference sequence). V shed 3 bases and J shed 3 bases, with 21 bases lying between them. CDR3 residues: CAWRRTEPGGNYEQYF. CDR3 DNA: TGTGCCTGGAGGAGGACCGAACCCGGAGGGAACTACGAGCAGTACTTC.

This rearrangement joins TRBV5-4 to TRBJ2-2; D gene ambiguous. The V gene lost 9 bases and the J gene lost 3 bases, with 9 bases spanning the gap. Per germline, CDR1 SGHNT and CDR2 YYREEE (reference sequence). The CDR3 loop spans 12 amino acids. This chain's CDR3 is CATRKDTGELFF. In DNA form, the CDR3 reads TGTGCCACGAGGAAGGACACCGGGGAGCTGTTTTTT. Looking up the rest from reference TRBV5-4 and TRBJ2-2 gives the full variable domain: ETGVTQSPTHLIKTRGQQVTLRCSSQSGHNTVSWYQQALGQGPQFIFQYYREEENGRGNFPPRFSGLQFPNYSSELNVNALELDDSALYLCATRKDTGELFFGEGSRLTVL.

The chain has TRBV5-1 and TRBJ2-2; the D gene is possibly TRBD2 (5 bases). The length of the CDR3 is 16 residues. Trimming left V 0 bases short and J 1 base short, with 10 bases between. From germline, CDR1 is SGHRS and CDR2 YFSETQ. The CDR3 loop is CASSLETGRNTGELFF. In DNA form, the CDR3 reads TGCGCCAGCAGCTTGGAGACGGGAAGGAACACCGGGGAGCTGTTTTTT.

The J gene is TRBJ2-1, the V gene TRBV29-1; 9 nucleotides match TRBD1. Germline values: CDR1 SQVTM, CDR2 ANQGSEA. Losses at the gene ends were 5 bases for V and 6 bases for J; bases not matched to a gene: 8. The CDR3 has 14 residues. CDR3 amino acids: CSVQTGGYGNEQFF. CDR3 nucleotides: TGCAGCGTTCAAACAGGGGGCTACGGCAATGAGCAGTTCTTC.

The V gene is TRBV7-8, the J gene TRBJ1-3; unclear D gene. Germline V gives CDR1 SGHVS, CDR2 FQNEAQ. V was trimmed by 1 base and J by 5 bases, leaving 9 bases between them. This CDR3 has 14 residues. The CDR3 spells CASSLETARNTIYF. The CDR3 bases are TGTGCCAGCAGCTTAGAAACAGCAAGAAACACCATATATTTT.

As regards this clone: Germline and junction disagree at one end, which may indicate a read error. The V call is TRBV11-2, the J call TRBJ2-7; 9 bases map to TRBD1. This CDR3 is built from 13 residues. The V gene's germline CDR1 is SGHAT and CDR2 FQNNGV. The CDR3 reads CASSLDRGREQYF. DNA for the CDR3: TGTGCCAGCAGCCTAGACAGGGGGAGGGAGCAGTACTTC.

V and J are TRBV6-5 and TRBJ2-1; 8 nucleotides align to TRBD2. The CDR3 runs 16 residues. From germline, CDR1 is MNHEY and CDR2 SVGAGI. Losses at the gene ends were 0 bases for V and 10 bases for J; bases not matched to a gene: 11. This CDR3 reads CASSYSRASGPGEQFF. CDR3 nucleotides: TGTGCCAGCAGTTACTCTCGGGCTAGCGGGCCGGGGGAGCAGTTCTTC.

J is TRBJ2-3 and V is TRBV4-1, with 7 positions matching TRBD2. The CDR3 spans 16 residues. Germline V gene sequence: CDR1 MGHRA, CDR2 YSYEKL. V was clipped by 4 bases and J by 2 bases; unmatched bases: 9. The CDR3 nucleotides are TGCGCCAGCAGCCTCCCCCCAGCGGGACTCACAGATACGCAGTATTTT. It yields the protein CASSLPPAGLTDTQYF.

The rearrangement links TRBV7-8 to TRBJ1-2; D is ambiguous. V lost 6 bases and J 4 bases, leaving 12 bases between the germline ends. Germline-derived CDR1 and CDR2 are SGHVS and FQNEAQ. The CDR3 has 13 residues. CDR3 DNA: TGTGCCAGCAGTCCCACTCGGGGCTATGGCTACACCTTC. Encoded protein: CASSPTRGYGYTF.

The chain joins TRBV13 to TRBJ2-7, with D possibly TRBD1 on 5 matching bases. Germline CDR1 and CDR2: PRHDT and FYEKMQ (reference sequence). Trimming stripped 2 bases from V and 0 bases from J, with 11 bases between. The CDR3 runs 15 residues. CDR3 coding DNA: TGTGCCAGCAGCTTAAAAGGGGCGAGCTCCTACGAGCAGTACTTC. Amino acid sequence: CASSLKGASSYEQYF.

This clone turned up a few times. Here the CDR3 reads CASSLGGSGQPQHF. CDR3 DNA sequence: TGTGCCAGCAGCCTAGGAGGGAGCGGTCAGCCCCAGCATTTT. V usage is TRBV7-9 and J usage is TRBJ1-5; D call uncertain. V was trimmed by 5 bases and J by 6 bases, leaving 14 bases between them. The CDR3 length is 14 residues. Germline CDR1 reads SEHNR; CDR2 reads FQNEAQ (reference sequence).

The chain uses TRBV5-1 and TRBJ2-3; 14 bases are shared with TRBD2. The CDR3 is 22 amino acids. CDR1 and CDR2 (germline): SGHRS, YFSETQ. The V gene end was trimmed by 0 bases and the J gene end by 1 base; junction bases not matched to a gene: 16. Here the CDR3 DNA reads TGCGCCAGCAGCTTGGACAGGCGGGGGACTAGCGGGAGAAGTGAAGGCACAGATACGCAGTATTTT. The encoded protein is CASSLDRRGTSGRSEGTDTQYF.

Points on this clone: Germline and junction disagree at one end, which may indicate a read error. This chain's CDR3 is CASSSAGVNTEAFF. CDR3 coding DNA: TGTGCTAGCAGCTCGGCAGGGGTTAACACTGAAGCTTTCTTT. The chain joins TRBV7-7 to TRBJ1-1, with D tentatively TRBD1 (6 bases). CDR1 and CDR2 (germline): SSHAT, FNYEAQ (reference sequence). The CDR3 runs to 14 residues.

The rearrangement joins TRBV2 to TRBJ1-1; no definite D call. CDR1 SNHLY and CDR2 FYNNEI come from the germline V gene. This CDR3 has 13 residues. V was shortened by 7 bases and J by 1 base, with 10 bases between the two germline ends. The CDR3 here is CASTRGENTEAFF. For the CDR3, the DNA is TGTGCCAGCACCCGAGGTGAGAACACTGAAGCTTTCTTT.

This CDR3 reads CASSQDRGISYNEQFF. The CDR3 region has the DNA TGCGCCAGCAGCCAAGATCGGGGTATCTCCTACAATGAGCAGTTCTTC. The rearrangement uses TRBV4-1 and TRBJ2-1; D is perhaps TRBD2 (5 bases). Germline-derived CDR1 and CDR2 are MGHRA and YSYEKL. CDR3 size: 16 residues. Trimming removed 0 bases at V and 0 bases at J, with 9 bases between.

This clone appeared a few times. This chain links TRBV6-5 with TRBJ1-4; 7 bases line up with TRBD1. The CDR3 has 14 amino acids. CDR1 is MNHEY and CDR2 is SVGAGI in the germline V gene. V was clipped by 8 bases and J by 8 bases; unmatched bases: 11. The DNA of the CDR3 is TGTGCCAGCCGGAAACTCGACAGGGACGAAAAACTGTTTTTT. Protein: CASRKLDRDEKLFF.

The chain is built from TRBV10-1 and TRBJ1-5; D gene unclear. Trimming stripped 4 bases from V and 1 base from J, with 5 bases between. The CDR3 is 13 amino acids. Germline assignment: CDR1 WNHNN and CDR2 SYGVQD (reference sequence). CDR3 loop: CASSAQSNQPQHF. The CDR3 DNA reads TGCGCCAGCAGTGCACAAAGCAATCAGCCCCAGCATTTT.

The V and J genes are TRBV30 and TRBJ2-7; 9 bases fit TRBD2. The CDR3 totals 12 residues. Trimming at V came to 0 bases and at J to 7 bases, leaving 1 base not matched to a gene. The V gene's germline CDR1 is GTSNPN and CDR2 SVGIG (reference sequence). The CDR3, as DNA: TGTGCCTGGAGTGTGCTAGCGGGAGAGCAGTACTTC. Amino acids: CAWSVLAGEQYF.